This T cell receptor beta chain came from a study of T cells in Graves' hyperthyroidism and ophthalmopathy. General study results and limits: Most thyroid-expanded clonotypes above 0.001 were also found in blood. Patients with ophthalmopathy were separated from those with stable hyperthyroidism by a 13 V-J model.

Germline-derived CDR1 and CDR2 are DFQATT and SNEGSKA (reference sequence). CDR3 length: 13 amino acids. With 6 bases removed from V and 1 base from J, the gap between germline ends came to 13 bases. This clonotype has a count of ten or more. The antigen remains unidentified. Patients were excluded because of uncontrolled infection, other autoimmune disease, pregnancy or lactation. Researchers amplified the TCR beta CDR3 regions from RNA transcripts. HTBI primers were used for first-round RT-PCR of the TCR CDR3. TCRdb itself ran the multiplex PCR reads through MiXCR, one entry per CDR3 protein. Of more than 300,000 distinct CDR3 sequences listed, about 17% are singletons.

The rearrangement uses TRBV20-1 and TRBJ2-7, with D possibly TRBD1 on 5 matching bases. The sequence came from a woman under 40 with Graves' hyperthyroidism that later progressed to Graves' ophthalmopathy. Sequences were obtained from blood. The CDR3 DNA is TGCAGTGCGGTAGAGGACAATTCCTACGAGCAGTACTTC. This codes for CSAVEDNSYEQYF.